Shown below are 6 T cell receptor beta chains from a single sample sequenced in a study of identical twins. MiXCR, run by TCRdb on the 5' RACE reads, gives a single entry per CDR3 protein. This sample has about 900,000 distinct CDR3 sequences, with over 9% found just once. The same data also contributed to another study, on yellow fever vaccine responses in identical twins.

Sequences were obtained from PBMCs. These receptors came from a woman aged 18-29 years in good health.

The chain carries TRBV10-1 and TRBJ2-3; TRBD2 matches 10 bases. The CDR3 is 16 residues long. The V and J ends lost 1 base and 7 bases, in that order; junction bases with no gene match: 8. Germline CDR1 reads WNHNN; CDR2 reads SYGVQD (reference sequence). CDR3 loop: CASSEWSSGRLNTQYF. CDR3 DNA sequence: TGCGCCAGCAGTGAGTGGTCTAGCGGGAGACTAAATACGCAGTATTTT.

This clonotype was counted between two and nine times. The chain couples TRBV2 to TRBJ2-6; D gene ambiguous. The CDR3 has 14 amino acids. V lost 3 bases, J lost 2 bases, and 5 bases lay in between. CDR1 is SNHLY, CDR2 FYNNEI, per germline. Written as DNA, the CDR3 is TGTGCCAGCAGTGACGGTCCTGGGGCCAACGTCCTGACTTTC. Translating gives CASSDGPGANVLTF.

The chain links TRBV19 to TRBJ2-3; D remains unclear. The V and J ends lost 7 bases and 2 bases respectively, with 10 bases between them. The CDR3 consists of 13 residues. Germline V gives CDR1 LNHDA, CDR2 SQIVND (reference sequence). The CDR3 protein is CASNGRPTDTQYF. The DNA of the CDR3 is TGTGCCAGTAACGGGCGTCCCACAGATACGCAGTATTTT.

In its sample, this clonotype was seen a few times. The chain carries TRBV2 and TRBJ2-5; TRBD1 aligns across 9 bases. J was trimmed by 4 bases and V by 7 bases; bases with no gene match: 7. This CDR3 spans 14 amino acids. Germline V lookup: CDR1 SNHLY, CDR2 FYNNEI. The CDR3 here is CASNLQTGGETQYF. The DNA for the CDR3 is TGTGCCAGCAACCTACAGACAGGGGGAGAGACCCAGTACTTC.

This clonotype came up many times. The chain carries TRBV6-6 and TRBJ1-3, with TRBD1 as a possible D gene (6 bases). This CDR3 is built from 13 residues. V was cut by 5 bases and J by 11 bases, with 16 bases left in between. Germline V CDR1 and CDR2: MNHNY, SVGAGI (reference sequence). Here the CDR3 DNA reads TGTGCCAGCAGTAACCCGGGACAAGATTCCATATATTTT. Its translation: CASSNPGQDSIYF.

The rearrangement links TRBV29-1 to TRBJ2-7; TRBD1 might be the D (5 bases). Germline values: CDR1 SQVTM, CDR2 ANQGSEA. This CDR3 has 11 residues. CDR3 sequence reads: CGYRSSYEQYF. The DNA for the CDR3 is TGCGGGTACAGGAGCTCCTACGAGCAGTACTTC.